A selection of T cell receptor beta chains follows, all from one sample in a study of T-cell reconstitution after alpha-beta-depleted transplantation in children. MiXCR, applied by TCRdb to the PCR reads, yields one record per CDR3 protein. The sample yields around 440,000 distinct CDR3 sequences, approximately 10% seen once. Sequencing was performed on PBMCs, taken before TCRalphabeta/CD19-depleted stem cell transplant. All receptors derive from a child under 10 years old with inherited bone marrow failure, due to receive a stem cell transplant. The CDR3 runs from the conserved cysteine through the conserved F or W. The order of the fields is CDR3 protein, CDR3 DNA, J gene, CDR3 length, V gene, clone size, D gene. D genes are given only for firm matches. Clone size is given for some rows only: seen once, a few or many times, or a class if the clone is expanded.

cdr3_aa: CASSLGQRVGGYTF; cdr3_nt: TGTGCCAGCAGCTTAGGACAACGAGTAGGAGGCTACACCTTC; j_call: TRBJ1-2; cdr3_length: 14; v_call: TRBV7-9; clone_size: many; d_call: NA
cdr3_aa: CASSQDAGLAGDYEQYF; cdr3_nt: TGTGCCAGCAGCCAAGATGCGGGTCTAGCGGGAGACTACGAGCAGTACTTC; j_call: TRBJ2-7; cdr3_length: 17; v_call: TRBV3-1; clone_size: NA; d_call: TRBD2
cdr3_aa: CASSHGLATTGELFF; cdr3_nt: TGCGCCAGCAGCCACGGACTAGCGACGACCGGGGAGCTGTTTTTT; j_call: TRBJ2-2; cdr3_length: 15; v_call: TRBV4-3; clone_size: many; d_call: TRBD2
cdr3_aa: CASSLLLGAGEQYF; cdr3_nt: TGTGCCAGCAGCTTACTTTTGGGGGCGGGAGAGCAGTACTTC; j_call: TRBJ2-7; cdr3_length: 14; v_call: TRBV7-2; clone_size: many; d_call: NA
cdr3_aa: CSARQGEYNEQFF; cdr3_nt: TGCAGTGCTAGGCAGGGGGAATACAATGAGCAGTTCTTC; j_call: TRBJ2-1; cdr3_length: 13; v_call: TRBV20-1; clone_size: few; d_call: TRBD1
cdr3_aa: CATTKGWGIGTEAFF; cdr3_nt: TGTGCCACCACCAAGGGTTGGGGGATTGGCACTGAAGCTTTCTTT; j_call: TRBJ1-1; cdr3_length: 15; v_call: TRBV12-3/TRBV12-4; clone_size: many; d_call: NA
cdr3_aa: CATGIAEKLFF; cdr3_nt: TGTGCCACTGGGATCGCGGAAAAACTGTTTTTT; j_call: TRBJ1-4; cdr3_length: 11; v_call: TRBV30; clone_size: many; d_call: NA
cdr3_aa: CASSKGTSGQETQYF; cdr3_nt: TGCGCCAGCAGCAAAGGGACTAGCGGCCAAGAGACCCAGTACTTC; j_call: TRBJ2-5; cdr3_length: 15; v_call: TRBV10-1; clone_size: NA; d_call: TRBD2
cdr3_aa: CSVGDTGVTGELFF; cdr3_nt: TGCAGCGTTGGCGATACAGGGGTCACCGGGGAGCTGTTTTTT; j_call: TRBJ2-2; cdr3_length: 14; v_call: TRBV29-1; clone_size: few; d_call: TRBD1
cdr3_aa: CSARGQPLNTGELFF; cdr3_nt: TGCAGTGCTAGAGGCCAGCCTTTGAACACCGGGGAGCTGTTTTTT; j_call: TRBJ2-2; cdr3_length: 15; v_call: TRBV20-1; clone_size: many; d_call: NA
cdr3_aa: CASSVARSNEQFF; cdr3_nt: TGTGCCAGCTCAGTGGCTAGAAGCAATGAGCAGTTCTTC; j_call: TRBJ2-1; cdr3_length: 13; v_call: TRBV18; clone_size: many; d_call: NA
cdr3_aa: CASSLEAAYEQYF; cdr3_nt: TGTGCCAGCAGTTTAGAGGCAGCCTACGAGCAGTACTTC; j_call: TRBJ2-7; cdr3_length: 13; v_call: TRBV27; clone_size: NA; d_call: NA
cdr3_aa: CSVMGTALKETQYF; cdr3_nt: TGCAGCGTCATGGGGACAGCCTTAAAAGAGACCCAGTACTTC; j_call: TRBJ2-5; cdr3_length: 14; v_call: TRBV29-1; clone_size: many; d_call: TRBD1
cdr3_aa: CAWSVGAAPDTQYF; cdr3_nt: TGTGCCTGGAGTGTCGGGGCAGCCCCAGATACGCAGTATTTT; j_call: TRBJ2-3; cdr3_length: 14; v_call: TRBV30; clone_size: NA; d_call: NA
cdr3_aa: CASSLYSGAIGTQYF; cdr3_nt: TGTGCCAGCAGTTTATATTCAGGGGCGATCGGGACCCAGTACTTC; j_call: TRBJ2-5; cdr3_length: 15; v_call: TRBV28; clone_size: NA; d_call: NA
cdr3_aa: CASSMPSGYTF; cdr3_nt: TGTGCCAGCAGCATGCCTAGTGGCTACACCTTC; j_call: TRBJ1-2; cdr3_length: 11; v_call: TRBV21-1; clone_size: many; d_call: NA
cdr3_aa: CASSPQGFYGYTF; cdr3_nt: TGTGCCAGCAGTCCTCAGGGGTTCTATGGCTACACCTTC; j_call: TRBJ1-2; cdr3_length: 13; v_call: TRBV12-3/TRBV12-4; clone_size: many; d_call: NA
cdr3_aa: CASSQTVMFTVNQPQHF; cdr3_nt: TGCGCCAGCAGTCAAACGGTCATGTTTACAGTGAATCAGCCCCAGCATTTT; j_call: TRBJ1-5; cdr3_length: 17; v_call: TRBV4-1; clone_size: many; d_call: NA
cdr3_aa: CAISQSGGPSGNTIYF; cdr3_nt: TGCGCCATCAGTCAATCCGGGGGGCCCTCTGGAAACACCATATATTTT; j_call: TRBJ1-3; cdr3_length: 16; v_call: TRBV23-1; clone_size: NA; d_call: NA
cdr3_aa: CASSFRLAGGNQETQYF; cdr3_nt: TGTGCCAGCAGTTTTCGGCTAGCGGGAGGGAACCAAGAGACCCAGTACTTC; j_call: TRBJ2-5; cdr3_length: 17; v_call: TRBV28; clone_size: few; d_call: TRBD2